Presented here are 18 T cell receptor beta chains from one specimen sequenced in a study of HIV-infected patients and healthy controls. cDNA was made from roughly 500 ng RNA using alpha and beta constant primers. Using multiplexing indices, alpha and beta chain libraries were generated apart by chain-specific third strand synthesis. TCRdb reprocessed the 5' RACE reads via MiXCR and lists one record per CDR3 protein. The sample has about 16,000 distinct CDR3 sequences, under 9.5% seen once. No cell fractionation was done, so the repertoire covers all unsorted peripheral blood T cells. The source material was blood. These receptors were collected from an adult in good health.

The V gene is TRBV29-1, the J gene TRBJ1-2; no definite D call. The CDR3 length is 13 residues. Germline CDR1 and CDR2: SQVTM and ANQGSEA. Trimming took off 2 bases at V and 5 bases at J, with 12 bases between the two ends. This CDR3 is CSVEYTAIYGYTF. Written as DNA, the CDR3 is TGCAGCGTTGAATACACAGCAATTTATGGCTACACCTTC.

This clonotype was recorded a few times. The gene calls are TRBV12-3 or TRBV12-4 and TRBJ2-3, with D tentatively TRBD1 (5 bases). V dropped 5 bases and J dropped 0 bases, with 12 bases sitting between them. This CDR3 contains 15 residues. As DNA, the CDR3 is TGTGCCAGCAGTCCTCAGGGTACTAGCACAGATACGCAGTATTTT. It is translated as CASSPQGTSTDTQYF.

By proportion, this clonotype is medium-sized (0.01 to 0.1%). The rearrangement links TRBV11-2 to TRBJ2-5, with no clear D. This CDR3 has 13 residues. Germline lookup yields CDR1 SGHAT and CDR2 FQNNGV. V lost 1 base to trimming and J lost 1 base, with 4 bases between them. CDR3 protein: CASSLVSQETQYF. The CDR3 nucleotides are TGTGCCAGCAGCTTAGTCAGCCAAGAGACCCAGTACTTC.

By sample share, this clonotype is medium-sized. The genes are TRBV5-1 and TRBJ2-5, with D possibly called TRBD1 or TRBD2 (5 bases each). There are 14 residues in the CDR3. Deletions cut 2 bases from V and 4 bases from J, with 12 bases between. CDR1 and CDR2 (germline): SGHRS, YFSETQ. Here the CDR3 reads CASSFQGELETQYF. CDR3 nucleotide sequence: TGCGCCAGCAGCTTTCAAGGGGAGCTAGAGACCCAGTACTTC.

By sample share, this clonotype is medium-sized. The rearrangement links TRBV7-2 to TRBJ2-7, with D possibly matching TRBD1 (6 bases). Germline values: CDR1 SGHTA, CDR2 FQGNSA. V was shortened by 4 bases and J by 0 bases, with 10 bases between the two germline ends. The CDR3 totals 14 residues. CDR3 coding DNA: TGTGCCAGCAGCTCGCAGGGGTCCTCCTACGAGCAGTACTTC. Translation: CASSSQGSSYEQYF.

This clonotype was seen repeatedly, ten times or more. The V gene is TRBV10-3, the J gene TRBJ2-3; no clear D gene. Trimming shortened V by 3 bases and J by 1 base, and 8 bases separated the two germline ends. The CDR3 loop spans 14 amino acids. CDR1 and CDR2 (germline): ENHRY, SYGVKD. CDR3 protein: CAISESRGTDTQYF. DNA for the CDR3: TGTGCCATCAGTGAATCCCGCGGCACAGATACGCAGTATTTT.

This chain joins TRBV10-3 and TRBJ1-1; TRBD1 might be the D (5 bases). V lost 1 base and J 5 bases, leaving 14 bases between the germline ends. This CDR3 is 15 amino acids long. Germline V lookup: CDR1 ENHRY, CDR2 SYGVKD. CDR3 amino acids: CAISELRGAGTEAFF. In DNA, the CDR3 is TGTGCCATCAGTGAGTTGAGAGGGGCAGGGACTGAAGCTTTCTTT.

Points on this clonotype: One junction end does not reproduce the germline sequence, and a read error may be involved. The chain employs TRBV4-1 and TRBJ2-1; 8 bases fit TRBD1. Germline V gene lookup returns CDR1 MGHRA and CDR2 YSYEKL. The CDR3 totals 16 residues. DNA for the CDR3: TGCGACAGCAGCCAAGTCCCGGGACAGGTAATGGGGGAGCAGTTCTTC. Protein sequence: CDSSQVPGQVMGEQFF.

The rearrangement joins TRBV7-8 to TRBJ2-3; 10 positions match TRBD1. Trimming at V came to 1 base and at J to 4 bases, leaving 5 bases not matched to a gene. Germline V gene sequence: CDR1 SGHVS, CDR2 FQNEAQ. This CDR3 contains 16 residues. CDR3 DNA: TGTGCCAGCAGCTTAGAAGGGACAGGGGATGCAGATACGCAGTATTTT. As protein: CASSLEGTGDADTQYF.

This clonotype was seen at least ten times. V is TRBV28 and J is TRBJ1-1; D is ambiguous. CDR1 and CDR2 (germline): MDHEN, SYDVKM. V was trimmed by 5 bases and J by 2 bases, leaving 9 bases between them. The CDR3 contains 13 residues. The CDR3 coding sequence is TGTGCCAGCAGTCGTTTCGGAAACACTGAAGCTTTCTTT. Amino acid sequence: CASSRFGNTEAFF.

This clonotype was seen at least ten times. The J gene is TRBJ2-5, the V gene TRBV11-2, with D possibly TRBD1 on 6 matching bases. This CDR3 spans 12 amino acids. Trimming left V 5 bases short and J 5 bases short, with 9 bases between. CDR1 and CDR2 from the germline V gene are SGHAT and FQNNGV. The CDR3 sequence: CASSPQGETQYF. CDR3 coding DNA: TGTGCCAGCAGCCCCCAGGGGGAGACCCAGTACTTC.

This clonotype showed up just a few times. This chain connects TRBV7-2 to TRBJ2-1; TRBD2 matches at 13 bases. Trimming removed 4 bases from V and 9 bases from J; junction bases left unmatched: 12. CDR3 length: 17 residues. Germline assignment: CDR1 SGHTA and CDR2 FQGNSA. CDR3 amino acids: CASSSGPGLAGHGEQFF. The DNA of the CDR3 is TGTGCCAGCAGCTCAGGCCCGGGACTAGCGGGACACGGTGAGCAGTTCTTC. The complete variable domain, with remaining parts taken from reference TRBV7-2 and TRBJ2-1, reads GAGVSQSPSNKVTEKGKDVELRCDPISGHTALYWYRQSLGQGLEFLIYFQGNSAPDKSGLPSDRFSAERTGGSVSTLTIQRTQQEDSAVYLCASSSGPGLAGHGEQFFGPGTRLTVL.

This clonotype has ten or more counts. The V call is TRBV11-2, the J call TRBJ1-2; D is unresolved. The CDR3 extends over 13 amino acids. The germline gives CDR1 SGHAT, CDR2 FQNNGV. V lost 5 bases and J lost 4, with 11 bases in between. DNA for the CDR3: TGTGCCAGCAGCCCGTATCGGGGCTATGGCTACACCTTC. This gives the protein CASSPYRGYGYTF.

This clonotype was recorded many times. V gene TRBV20-1 combines with J gene TRBJ1-1; D may be TRBD1 (5 bases). The germline gives CDR1 DFQATT, CDR2 SNEGSKA (reference sequence). The CDR3 length is 13 residues. V shed 3 bases and J shed 4 bases, with 12 bases lying between them. The CDR3 coding sequence is TGCAGTGCTAGGTCTGCGGGGGGCACTGAAGCTTTCTTT. Its protein product is CSARSAGGTEAFF.

This clonotype is labeled medium-sized. V and J are TRBV5-1 and TRBJ2-6; 7 bases match TRBD1. CDR3 length equals 18 residues. Unmatched junction bases numbered 10, after V lost 4 bases and J lost 0 bases. The V gene's germline CDR1 is SGHRS and CDR2 YFSETQ. CDR3 sequence reads: CASSVTGTVSSGANVLTF. The DNA for the CDR3 is TGCGCCAGCAGCGTAACCGGGACAGTATCCTCTGGGGCCAACGTCCTGACTTTC.

In its sample, this clonotype was seen many times. The chain joins TRBV4-3 to TRBJ2-4; D may correspond to TRBD1 or TRBD2 (6 bases each). The CDR3 is 16 amino acids. CDR1 and CDR2 from the germline V gene are LGHNA and YSLEER. V was clipped by 0 bases and J by 9 bases, with 18 bases between them. CDR3 DNA sequence: TGCGCCAGCAGCCAAGAATACCCTACGGGGGCGGGCATTCAGTACTTC. Its protein product is CASSQEYPTGAGIQYF.

This clonotype was observed at least ten times. The rearrangement joins TRBV21-1 to TRBJ2-5. TRBV21-1 is a recognized pseudogene. This CDR3 has 13 amino acids. Here the CDR3 reads CASSKDRVETQYF. DNA for the CDR3: TGTGCCAGCAGCAAAGATAGGGTCGAGACCCAGTACTTC.

The table lists this clonotype with many counts. This chain joins TRBV6-2 or TRBV6-3 and TRBJ2-1, with 11 bases identical to TRBD2. This CDR3 comprises 17 residues. Per germline, CDR1 MNHEY and CDR2 SVGEGT. V lost 8 bases and J lost 6; bases outside the gene matches: 15. Written as DNA, the CDR3 is TGTGCCAGCGAGCGCAGGGGGCAACTAGCGGGAGTCAATGAGCAGTTCTTC. This gives the protein CASERRGQLAGVNEQFF.